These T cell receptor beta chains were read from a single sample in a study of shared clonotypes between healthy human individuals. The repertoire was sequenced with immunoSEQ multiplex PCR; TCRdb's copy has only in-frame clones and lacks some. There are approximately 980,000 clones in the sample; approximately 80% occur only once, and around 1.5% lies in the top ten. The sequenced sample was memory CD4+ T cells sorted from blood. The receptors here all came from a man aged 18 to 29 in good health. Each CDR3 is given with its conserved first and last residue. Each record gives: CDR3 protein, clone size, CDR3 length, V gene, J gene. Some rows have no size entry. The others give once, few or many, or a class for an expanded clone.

CSGMNALEAFF,few,11,TRBV29-1,TRBJ1-1
CASSESQRNTDTQYF,once,15,TRBV6-1,TRBJ2-3
CASSGGGTQQETQYF,once,15,TRBV5-1,TRBJ2-5
CATKTGGKNEKLFF,.,14,TRBV10-2,TRBJ1-4
CASSVPGLANEQFF,.,14,TRBV5-6,TRBJ2-1
CASRDRTGRYGYTF,few,14,TRBV6-5,TRBJ1-2
CASSVASQYTGELFF,.,15,TRBV9,TRBJ2-2
CSVEPVSFETQYF,once,13,TRBV29-1,TRBJ2-5
CASSPGGRNGETQYF,.,15,TRBV25-1,TRBJ2-5
CASHSKGTYGGYTF,.,14,TRBV2,TRBJ1-2
CASSQDSHSRDEQYF,.,15,TRBV4-1,TRBJ2-7
CASSLLGYNEQFF,.,13,TRBV5-6,TRBJ2-1
CASSPPMGLANNEQFF,.,16,TRBV5-1,TRBJ2-1
CAWSVGSSGGAETQYF,.,16,TRBV30,TRBJ2-5
CASSRGRGELFF,.,12,TRBV6-5,TRBJ2-2
CASSYSNRLEKLFF,.,14,TRBV6-6,TRBJ1-4
CASRMERVSYNEQFF,.,15,TRBV7-8,TRBJ2-1
CAWSVGTGFEAFF,.,13,TRBV30,TRBJ1-1
CASSLSMTLGNNEQFF,.,16,TRBV11-2,TRBJ2-1
CASSHGVAGGGKNIQYF,.,17,TRBV4-1,TRBJ2-4
CASSLQHSGANVLTF,once,15,TRBV7-2,TRBJ2-6
CASSLGTGRKGQMNTEAFF,.,19,TRBV7-2,TRBJ1-1
CASSIWQNNEQFF,.,13,TRBV6-1,TRBJ2-1
CASSLYLLAGGPDYNEQFF,.,19,TRBV27,TRBJ2-1
CASSSQMNTEAFF,.,13,TRBV7-9,TRBJ1-1
CASSLAGINTEAFF,once,14,TRBV5-1,TRBJ1-1
CARRTSGVNEQFF,.,13,TRBV19,TRBJ2-1
CASDGSGGYNEKLFF,.,15,TRBV6-1,TRBJ1-4
CASSLGQGPLATF,.,13,TRBV5-1,TRBJ1-2
CASWGRVSSGANVLTF,.,16,TRBV19,TRBJ2-6
CASSVSSGRLTDTQYF,.,16,TRBV9,TRBJ2-3
CASSQDTDRDYEQFF,.,15,TRBV4-2,TRBJ2-1
CAISWAGTDNTGELFF,.,16,TRBV10-3,TRBJ2-2
CASSDSGRENTEAFF,.,15,TRBV5-6,TRBJ1-1
CASSQEPGQATEQYF,.,15,TRBV4-2,TRBJ2-7
CASSPGQGNYGYTF,few,14,TRBV7-6,TRBJ1-2
CASSLRTGDTEAFF,once,14,TRBV7-9,TRBJ1-1
CASGLVLERSPGELFF,.,16,TRBV12-5,TRBJ2-2
CASSPTGANDNQPQHF,.,16,TRBV5-1,TRBJ1-5
CASSLERPYYNSPLHF,.,16,TRBV7-2,TRBJ1-6
CSGRQAANTGELFF,.,14,TRBV29-1,TRBJ2-2
CACHGSQPSEQYF,.,13,TRBV30,TRBJ2-7
CASSPLTGVNYGYTF,.,15,TRBV18,TRBJ1-2
CAWSGGTAAVFF,many,12,TRBV30,TRBJ1-4
CASSPLQGAGTEAFF,once,15,TRBV18,TRBJ1-1
CASSDGDRGRSEAFF,.,15,TRBV6-6,TRBJ1-1
CASSSPGQGIGELFF,.,15,TRBV6-5,TRBJ2-2
CASSQQISVNTEAFF,.,15,TRBV5-5,TRBJ1-1
CASSITTATYEQYF,.,14,TRBV19,TRBJ2-7
CASSPPAGGANTQYF,.,15,TRBV7-2,TRBJ2-3
CASSVIPGGEQYF,.,13,TRBV2,TRBJ2-7
CASSYRTAYEQYF,.,13,TRBV6-6,TRBJ2-7
CASSLAGLAGGNEQFF,.,16,TRBV5-1,TRBJ2-1